This TCR beta chain was observed in a study of OX40 agonist ivuxolimab in advanced cancers. Study in general: Averaging roughly 60 years in age, with a range of about 20 to 90, the cohort was 65% to 85% male. Among those treated, three patients had partial responses, one with hepatocellular carcinoma and two with cutaneous melanoma.

Profiling relied on immunoSEQ multiplex PCR, and the TCRdb table lists in-frame clones only, not all of them. The sample shows tens of thousands of clones, 70% to 85% of them seen only once. No patient had autoimmune disease or received systemic immunosuppression. Study results and limitations: Relative to CD4+, CD8+ T cells held more expanded clones on average.

Comment on this clone: Its cognate antigen is unknown.

V was pared by 1 base and J by 2 bases, with 12 bases between. CDR1 is SGHVS and CDR2 is FQNEAQ in the germline V gene. The CDR3 has 15 amino acids. V is TRBV7-8 and J is TRBJ2-7; perhaps D is TRBD1 or TRBD2 (5 bases each). This TCR was sampled from an adult with an advanced solid tumor such as melanoma, head and neck, liver or kidney cancer. Specimen: CD4+ or CD8+ T cells sorted from blood, collected in a trial of the OX40 agonist ivuxolimab. The DNA of the CDR3 is TGTGCCAGCAGCTTAGTGGCAGGGAGTACCTACGAGCAGTACTTC. This translates into CASSLVAGSTYEQYF.